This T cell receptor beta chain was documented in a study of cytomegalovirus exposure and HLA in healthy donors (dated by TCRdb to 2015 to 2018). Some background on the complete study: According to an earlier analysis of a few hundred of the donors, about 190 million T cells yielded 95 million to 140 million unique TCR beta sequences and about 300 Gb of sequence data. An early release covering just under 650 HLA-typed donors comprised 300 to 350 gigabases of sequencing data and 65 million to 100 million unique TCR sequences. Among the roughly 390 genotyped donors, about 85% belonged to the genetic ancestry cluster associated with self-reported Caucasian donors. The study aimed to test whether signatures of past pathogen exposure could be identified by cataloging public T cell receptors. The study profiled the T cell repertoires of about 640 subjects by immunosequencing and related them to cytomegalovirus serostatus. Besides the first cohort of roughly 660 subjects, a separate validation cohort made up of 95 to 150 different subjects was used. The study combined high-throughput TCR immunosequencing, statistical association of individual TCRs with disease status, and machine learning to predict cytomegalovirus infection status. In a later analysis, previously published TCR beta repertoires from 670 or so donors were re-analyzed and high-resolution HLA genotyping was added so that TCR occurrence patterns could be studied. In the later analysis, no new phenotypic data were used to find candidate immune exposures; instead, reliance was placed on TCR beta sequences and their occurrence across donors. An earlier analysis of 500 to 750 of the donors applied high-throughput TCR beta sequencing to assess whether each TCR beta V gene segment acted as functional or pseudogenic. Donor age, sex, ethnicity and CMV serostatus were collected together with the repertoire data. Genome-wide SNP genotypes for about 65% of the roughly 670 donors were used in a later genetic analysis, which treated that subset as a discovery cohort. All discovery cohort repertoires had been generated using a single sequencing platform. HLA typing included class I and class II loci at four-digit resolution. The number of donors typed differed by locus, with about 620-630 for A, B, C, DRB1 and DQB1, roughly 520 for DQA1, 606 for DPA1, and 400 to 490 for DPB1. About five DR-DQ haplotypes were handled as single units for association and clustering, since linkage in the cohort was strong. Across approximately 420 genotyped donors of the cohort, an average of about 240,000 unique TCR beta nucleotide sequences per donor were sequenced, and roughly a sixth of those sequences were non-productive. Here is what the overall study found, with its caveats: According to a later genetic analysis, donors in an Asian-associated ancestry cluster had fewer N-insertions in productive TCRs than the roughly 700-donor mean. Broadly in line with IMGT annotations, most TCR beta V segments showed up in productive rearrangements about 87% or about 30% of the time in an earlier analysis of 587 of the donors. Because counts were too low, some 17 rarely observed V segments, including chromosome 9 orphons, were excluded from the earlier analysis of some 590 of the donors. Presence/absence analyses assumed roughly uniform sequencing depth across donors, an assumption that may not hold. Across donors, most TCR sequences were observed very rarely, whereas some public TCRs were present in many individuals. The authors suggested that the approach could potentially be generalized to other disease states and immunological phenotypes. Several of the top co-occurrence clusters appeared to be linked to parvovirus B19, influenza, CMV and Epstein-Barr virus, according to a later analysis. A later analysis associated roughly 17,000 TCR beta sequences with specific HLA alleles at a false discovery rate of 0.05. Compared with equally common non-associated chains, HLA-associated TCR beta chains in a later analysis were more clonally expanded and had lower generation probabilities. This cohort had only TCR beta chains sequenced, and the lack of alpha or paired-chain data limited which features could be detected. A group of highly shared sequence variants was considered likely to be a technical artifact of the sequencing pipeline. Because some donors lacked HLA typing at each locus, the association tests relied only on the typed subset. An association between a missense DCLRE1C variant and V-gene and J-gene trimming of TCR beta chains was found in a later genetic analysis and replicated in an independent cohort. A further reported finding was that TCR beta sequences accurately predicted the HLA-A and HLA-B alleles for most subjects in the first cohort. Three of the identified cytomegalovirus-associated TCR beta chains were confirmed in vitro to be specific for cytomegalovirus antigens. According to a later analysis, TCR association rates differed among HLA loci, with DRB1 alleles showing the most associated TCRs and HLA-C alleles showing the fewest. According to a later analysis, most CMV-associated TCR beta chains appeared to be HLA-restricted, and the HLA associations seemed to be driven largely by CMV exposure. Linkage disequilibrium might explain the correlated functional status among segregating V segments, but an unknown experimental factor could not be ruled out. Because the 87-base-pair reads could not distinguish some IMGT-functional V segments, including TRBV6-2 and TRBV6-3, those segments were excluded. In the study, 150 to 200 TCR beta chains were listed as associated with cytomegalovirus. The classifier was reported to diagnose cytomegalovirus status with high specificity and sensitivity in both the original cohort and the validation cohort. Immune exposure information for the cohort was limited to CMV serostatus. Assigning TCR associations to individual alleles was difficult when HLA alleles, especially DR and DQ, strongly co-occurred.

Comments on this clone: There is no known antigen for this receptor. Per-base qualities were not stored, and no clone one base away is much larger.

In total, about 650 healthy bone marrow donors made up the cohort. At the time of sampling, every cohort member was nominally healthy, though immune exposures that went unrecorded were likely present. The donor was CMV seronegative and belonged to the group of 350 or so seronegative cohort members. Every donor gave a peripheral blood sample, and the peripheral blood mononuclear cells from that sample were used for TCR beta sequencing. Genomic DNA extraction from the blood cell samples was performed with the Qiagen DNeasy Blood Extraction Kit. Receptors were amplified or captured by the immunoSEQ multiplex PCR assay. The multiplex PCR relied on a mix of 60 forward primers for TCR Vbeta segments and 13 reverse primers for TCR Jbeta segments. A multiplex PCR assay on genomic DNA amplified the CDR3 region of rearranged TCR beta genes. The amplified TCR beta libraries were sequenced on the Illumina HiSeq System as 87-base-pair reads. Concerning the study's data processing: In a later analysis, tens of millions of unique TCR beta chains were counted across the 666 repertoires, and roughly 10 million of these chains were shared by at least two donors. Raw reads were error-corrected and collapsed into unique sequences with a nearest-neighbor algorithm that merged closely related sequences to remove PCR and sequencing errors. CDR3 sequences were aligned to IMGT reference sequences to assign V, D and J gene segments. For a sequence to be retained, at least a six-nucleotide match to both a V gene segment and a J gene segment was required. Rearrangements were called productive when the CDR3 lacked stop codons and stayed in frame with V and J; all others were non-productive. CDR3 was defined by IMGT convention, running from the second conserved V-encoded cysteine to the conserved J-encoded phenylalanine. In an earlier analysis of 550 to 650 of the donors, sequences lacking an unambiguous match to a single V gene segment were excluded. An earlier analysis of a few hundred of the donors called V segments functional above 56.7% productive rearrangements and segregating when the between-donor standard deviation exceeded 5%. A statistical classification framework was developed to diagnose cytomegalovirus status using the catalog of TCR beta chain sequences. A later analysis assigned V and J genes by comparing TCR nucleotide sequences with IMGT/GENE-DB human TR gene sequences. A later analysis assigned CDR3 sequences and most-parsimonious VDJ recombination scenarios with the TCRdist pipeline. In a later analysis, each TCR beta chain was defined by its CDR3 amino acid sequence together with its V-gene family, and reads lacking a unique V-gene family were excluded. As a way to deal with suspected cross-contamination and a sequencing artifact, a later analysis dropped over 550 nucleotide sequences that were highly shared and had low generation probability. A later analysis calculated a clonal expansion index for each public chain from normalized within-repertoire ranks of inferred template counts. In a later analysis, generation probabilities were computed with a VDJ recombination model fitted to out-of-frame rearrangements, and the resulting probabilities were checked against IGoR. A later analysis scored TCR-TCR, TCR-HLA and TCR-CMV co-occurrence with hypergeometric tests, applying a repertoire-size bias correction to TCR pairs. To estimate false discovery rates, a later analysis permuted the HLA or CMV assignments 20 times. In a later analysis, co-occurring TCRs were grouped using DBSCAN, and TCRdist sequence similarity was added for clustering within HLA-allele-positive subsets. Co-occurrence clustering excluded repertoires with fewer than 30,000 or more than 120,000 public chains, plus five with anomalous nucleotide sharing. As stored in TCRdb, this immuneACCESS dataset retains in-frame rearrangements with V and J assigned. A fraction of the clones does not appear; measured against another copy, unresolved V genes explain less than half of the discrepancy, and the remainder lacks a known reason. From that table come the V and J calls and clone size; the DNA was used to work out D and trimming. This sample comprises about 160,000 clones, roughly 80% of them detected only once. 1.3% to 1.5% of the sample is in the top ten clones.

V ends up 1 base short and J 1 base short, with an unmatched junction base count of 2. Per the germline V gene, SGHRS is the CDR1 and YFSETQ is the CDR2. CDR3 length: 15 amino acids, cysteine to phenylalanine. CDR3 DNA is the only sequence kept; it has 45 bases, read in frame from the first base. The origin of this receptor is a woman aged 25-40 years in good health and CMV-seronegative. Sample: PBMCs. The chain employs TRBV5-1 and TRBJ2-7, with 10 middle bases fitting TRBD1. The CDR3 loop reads CASSLRGQGSYEQYF. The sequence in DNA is TGCGCCAGCAGCTTGAGGGGACAGGGGTCCTACGAGCAGTACTTC.